What follows describes a single T cell receptor (beta chain). Per the original methods: Estimates of nucleated cell counts were drawn from the amplification of reference gene primers. Produced via immunoSEQ multiplex PCR; TCRdb's table is partial and in-frame only. For V, J and clone size, that table is used; D and trimming come from the DNA. The sample holds approximately 45,000 clones, roughly 88% seen once. After removal of 3 bases from V and 1 base from J, the junction contained 11 bases not matched to a gene. Looked up from germline, CDR1 is MGHDK and CDR2 is SYGVNS. This CDR3 has 17 amino acids. This entry comes from a study of blood T cell repertoires in COVID-19. Whole-study context: COVID-19 samples from acute and convalescent phases originated in the United States, Italy and Spain. T cells, B-cell-depleted T cells, or PBMCs supplied cDNA or gDNA.

The sample taken for sequencing was peripheral blood. The sequence came from a human donor in a cohort sampled during active COVID-19. The chain uses TRBV25-1 and TRBJ2-5, with 7 bases fitting TRBD2. CDR3 coding DNA: TGTGCCAGCAGTGATCTCCCGGGCGCTAGCGGCCAAGAGACCCAGTACTTC. This sequence encodes CASSDLPGASGQETQYF.